These 25 T cell receptor beta chains came from one sample sequenced in a study of T cell responses to AZD1222 COVID-19 vaccine (dated by TCRdb to the early 2020s). The method was the immunoSEQ multiplex PCR assay. Sourced from immuneACCESS, this table was stored by TCRdb with only in-frame sequences that have V and J called. A share of the clones is absent; for the studies checked, an unresolved V gene accounts for under half, and the remainder has no known explanation. The sample yields around 170,000 clones; approximately 91% were counted once. The top ten constitute nearly 1% of the sample. The sample's time point label is to be understood as: baseline before first vaccination. Source: peripheral blood, taken on day 0 of AZD1222 vaccination. These TCRs come from an adult in good health.

This sequence joins TRBV24-1 and TRBJ1-2; perhaps TRBD1 as D (5 bases). The CDR3 sequence is 14 residues long. Germline values: CDR1 KGHDR, CDR2 SFDVKD. Deletions cut 4 bases from V and 4 bases from J, with 12 bases between. The CDR3 nucleotides read TGTGCCACCAGTGACTGGGGCAACTCCTATGGCTACACCTTC. This translates into CATSDWGNSYGYTF.

The chain recombines TRBV27 with TRBJ2-7; D could derive from TRBD1 or TRBD2 (5 bases each). This CDR3 comprises 18 residues. Trimming shortened V by 5 bases and J by 1 base, and 24 bases separated the two germline ends. Germline V gene sequence: CDR1 MNHEY, CDR2 SMNVEV (reference sequence). The CDR3 region is CASSGGMVWERPSYEQYF. CDR3 DNA sequence: TGTGCCAGCAGTGGGGGAATGGTTTGGGAGCGGCCGTCCTACGAGCAGTACTTC.

This chain links TRBV6-2 or TRBV6-3 with TRBJ1-6; maybe TRBD1 (6 bases). The ends were cut back, 2 bases at V and 0 bases at J, with 14 bases in the middle. This CDR3 spans 18 amino acids. The germline gives CDR1 MNHEY, CDR2 SVGEGT. CDR3 sequence reads: CASSYPVGAVSYNSPLHF. Written as DNA, the CDR3 is TGTGCCAGCAGTTACCCAGTGGGGGCTGTCTCCTATAATTCACCCCTCCACTTT.

The genes are TRBV4-1 and TRBJ1-2; no firm D call. V was cut by 0 bases and J by 7 bases, with 15 bases left in between. Germline V lookup: CDR1 MGHRA, CDR2 YSYEKL. This CDR3 region has 15 residues. The CDR3 DNA sequence: TGCGCCAGCAGCCAAGACCCGGGTGTGAAGGTTGGCTACACCTTC. This gives the protein CASSQDPGVKVGYTF.

The chain links TRBV7-9 to TRBJ2-3; TRBD2 matches 10 bases. The CDR3 loop spans 16 amino acids. V lost 5 bases, J lost 1 base, and 6 bases stayed unmatched. Looked up from germline, CDR1 is SEHNR and CDR2 is FQNEAQ (reference sequence). The CDR3 is CASSPPLAGGTDTQYF. The CDR3 bases are TGTGCCAGCAGCCCCCCCCTAGCGGGGGGCACAGATACGCAGTATTTT.

V usage is TRBV28 and J usage is TRBJ1-6; possible D gene TRBD1, 6 bases. The germline V gene has CDR1 MDHEN and CDR2 SYDVKM. The CDR3 has 14 residues. Trimming left V 8 bases short and J 7 bases short, with 15 bases between. Here the CDR3 reads CASGRGMPNSPLHF. The CDR3 DNA is TGTGCCAGCGGCAGGGGCATGCCAAATTCACCCCTCCACTTT. Full variable domain (rest looked up from reference TRBV28 and TRBJ1-6): DVKVTQSSRYLVKRTGEKVFLECVQDMDHENMFWYRQDPGLGLRLIYFSYDVKMKEKGDIPEGYSVSREKKERFSLILESASTNQTSMYLCASGRGMPNSPLHFGNGTRLTVT.

The gene calls are TRBV5-1 and TRBJ1-2; 8 bases match TRBD1. The CDR3 runs to 15 residues. Germline CDR1 reads SGHRS; CDR2 reads YFSETQ. Trimming cost V 4 bases and J 10 bases; bases outside gene matches: 15. CDR3 bases: TGCGCCAGCAGCACCTCGACAGGGGAGACGGGGTTCTACACCTTC. Protein product: CASSTSTGETGFYTF.

The V call is TRBV13, the J call TRBJ2-3; 13 positions agree with TRBD2. Germline V gene sequence: CDR1 PRHDT, CDR2 FYEKMQ (reference sequence). Losses at the gene ends were 5 bases for V and 5 bases for J; bases not matched to a gene: 10. This CDR3 region has 17 residues. The CDR3 region has the DNA TGTGCCAGCAGCCTCGTCGGACTAGCGGGAGTCGGAGATACGCAGTATTTT. Amino acids: CASSLVGLAGVGDTQYF.

The V call is TRBV27, the J call TRBJ1-2; TRBD1 aligns across 8 bases. Germline V gene sequence: CDR1 MNHEY, CDR2 SMNVEV (reference sequence). With V trimmed by 5 bases and J by 7 bases, 3 bases remained unmatched. The CDR3 contains 12 residues. CDR3 in DNA: TGTGCCAGCAGTAATACAGGGGGTGGCTACACCTTC. Its protein is CASSNTGGGYTF.

This clone was counted once. V gene TRBV28 combines with J gene TRBJ1-4, with D hard to call. V lost 2 bases, J lost 8 bases, and 12 bases lay in between. The CDR3 has 14 residues. Germline CDR1 and CDR2: MDHEN and SYDVKM. The CDR3 bases are TGTGCCAGCAGTTTAATTCAGTCGGACGAAAAACTGTTTTTT. Its translation is CASSLIQSDEKLFF.

The chain recombines TRBV5-1 with TRBJ1-1; 7 bases agree with TRBD1. The germline V gene encodes CDR1 SGHRS and CDR2 YFSETQ. V was clipped by 4 bases and J by 7 bases; unmatched bases: 10. The CDR3 totals 14 residues. The CDR3 loop reads CASSPRQGEGEAFF. Written as DNA, the CDR3 is TGCGCCAGCAGCCCCAGACAGGGCGAAGGTGAAGCTTTCTTT.

V is TRBV3-1 (or the pseudogene TRBV3-2) and J is TRBJ2-1, with TRBD2 as a possible D gene (5 bases). Germline CDR1 is LGHDT and CDR2 is YNNKEL (reference sequence). The CDR3 totals 16 residues. V was trimmed by 1 base and J by 3 bases, leaving 13 bases between them. CDR3 protein: CASSQVRSGGYNEQFF. DNA of the CDR3: TGTGCCAGCAGCCAAGTGCGCAGCGGAGGCTACAATGAGCAGTTCTTC.

About this clone: Other nucleotide sequences from this sample produce the same CDR3. The chain joins TRBV28 to TRBJ2-7, with 7 bases fitting TRBD2. Trimming cost V 8 bases and J 4 bases; bases outside gene matches: 5. Per the germline V gene, CDR1 is MDHEN and CDR2 is SYDVKM. The CDR3 runs to 12 residues. Here the CDR3 reads CASRAGVYEQYF. CDR3 DNA sequence: TGTGCCAGCCGGGCGGGAGTTTACGAGCAGTACTTC.

The V call is TRBV10-3, the J call TRBJ1-2, with D perhaps TRBD1 (6 bases). The germline V and J ends were trimmed by 8 bases and 7 bases, with 23 bases remaining between them. This CDR3 is built from 15 residues. Germline CDR1 ENHRY, CDR2 SYGVKD. The CDR3 reads CAIETDSRTSRGYTF. The CDR3 DNA is TGTGCCATCGAGACGGACAGCCGGACGTCTCGTGGCTACACCTTC.

This sequence joins TRBV6-6 and TRBJ1-2; TRBD1 agrees at 9 bases. The V gene's germline CDR1 is MNHNY and CDR2 SVGAGI (reference sequence). V trimming: 5 bases; J trimming: 4 bases; junction bases outside the gene matches: 14. This CDR3 spans 17 amino acids. Here the CDR3 reads CASSLFRDRASGYGYTF. CDR3 nucleotides: TGTGCCAGCAGTCTCTTCCGGGACAGGGCCTCGGGCTATGGCTACACCTTC.

V gene TRBV3-1 (or the pseudogene TRBV3-2) combines with J gene TRBJ2-5; TRBD2 agrees at 7 bases. The CDR3 covers 12 residues. After removal of 8 bases from V and 5 bases from J, the junction contained 5 bases not matched to a gene. CDR1 and CDR2 from the germline V gene are LGHDT and YNNKEL (reference sequence). CDR3 nucleotides: TGTGCCAGCGCCGGGGGAGGGGAGACCCAGTACTTC. It encodes CASAGGGETQYF.

CDR3 protein: CASSFKTDVYGYTF. The CDR3, as DNA: TGTGCCAGCAGCTTTAAAACAGACGTCTATGGCTACACCTTC. The chain links TRBV5-6 to TRBJ1-2; D is ambiguous. CDR1 is SGHDT and CDR2 is YYEEEE in the germline V gene. This CDR3 has 14 residues. The V and J ends lost 2 bases and 4 bases respectively, with 12 bases between them.

V and J are TRBV5-1 and TRBJ2-7; TRBD2 matches at 8 bases. The germline V gene encodes CDR1 SGHRS and CDR2 YFSETQ. With 6 bases clipped from V and 8 bases from J, the junction kept 13 bases outside the gene matches. There are 14 residues in the CDR3. The CDR3 is CASTPGGGFAKQYF. CDR3 DNA: TGCGCCAGCACCCCCGGCGGGGGGTTTGCCAAGCAGTACTTC.

This clone was picked up one time. The CDR3 sequence is CASSLTEGRYEQYF. The CDR3 DNA follows: TGCGCCAGCAGCTTGACAGAGGGGCGATACGAGCAGTACTTC. The V gene is TRBV5-1, the J gene TRBJ2-7; D is tentatively TRBD1 or TRBD2 (5 bases each). Germline CDR1 SGHRS, CDR2 YFSETQ. The CDR3 runs to 14 residues. V gave up 1 base and J gave up 4 bases, with 12 bases separating them. The whole variable domain, remainder taken from reference TRBV5-1 and TRBJ2-7, is KAGVTQTPRYLIKTRGQQVTLSCSPISGHRSVSWYQQTPGQGLQFLFEYFSETQRNKGNFPGRFSGRQFSNSRSEMNVSTLELGDSALYLCASSLTEGRYEQYFGPGTRLTVT.

This clone was seen at least ten times. This rearrangement joins TRBV10-1 to TRBJ2-5; a weak D match, TRBD2 (6 bases). Trimming removed 0 bases from V and 4 bases from J, with 12 bases in between. The CDR3 runs to 15 residues. Germline CDR1 WNHNN, CDR2 SYGVQD (reference sequence). CDR3 nucleotides: TGCGCCAGCAGTGAGTCTGTTAGCGGAGCAGAGACCCAGTACTTC. This sequence encodes CASSESVSGAETQYF.

The chain combines TRBV3-1 (or the pseudogene TRBV3-2) with TRBJ2-7; 7 bases fit TRBD1. Germline CDR1 and CDR2: LGHDT and YNNKEL (reference sequence). V trimming: 5 bases; J trimming: 3 bases; junction bases outside the gene matches: 7. This CDR3 region has 14 residues. Here the CDR3 DNA reads TGTGCCAGCAGCTACGGACAGGCAAACTACGAGCAGTACTTC. It encodes CASSYGQANYEQYF.

V and J are TRBV7-2 and TRBJ2-5, with TRBD2 matching 14 bases. The V and J ends lost 5 bases and 5 bases, in that order; junction bases with no gene match: 7. This CDR3 comprises 16 residues. Germline assignment: CDR1 SGHTA and CDR2 FQGNSA. DNA for the CDR3: TGTGCCAGCAGCACGGGGGGACTAGCGGGAGAGGAGACCCAGTACTTC. Translation: CASSTGGLAGEETQYF.

This sequence joins TRBV6-6 and TRBJ1-1; TRBD1 is a possible D gene (5 bases). CDR1 and CDR2 (germline): MNHNY, SVGAGI (reference sequence). Deletions cut 2 bases from V and 1 base from J, with 8 bases between. The CDR3 totals 14 residues. The CDR3 here is CASSYQRGNTEAFF. CDR3 sequence (DNA): TGTGCCAGCAGTTACCAAAGGGGGAACACTGAAGCTTTCTTT.

V gene TRBV4-1 combines with J gene TRBJ1-4, with 7 bases fitting TRBD1. J was trimmed by 8 bases and V by 0 bases; bases with no gene match: 6. The CDR3 extends over 15 amino acids. CDR1 is MGHRA and CDR2 is YSYEKL in the germline V gene. The CDR3 sequence: CASSQERDSWEKLFF. DNA of the CDR3: TGCGCCAGCAGCCAAGAGAGGGACAGCTGGGAAAAACTGTTTTTT.

The J gene is TRBJ2-5, the V gene TRBV28; 13 bases line up with TRBD2. This CDR3 spans 17 amino acids. With V trimmed by 4 bases and J by 5 bases, 10 bases remained unmatched. Germline V gives CDR1 MDHEN, CDR2 SYDVKM. CDR3 coding DNA: TGTGCCAGCAGTTCGGGACTAGCGGGACGGTTATCCGAGACCCAGTACTTC. Its protein is CASSSGLAGRLSETQYF.